The 21 T cell receptor beta chains below all came from one sample that was sequenced in a study of cytomegalovirus exposure and HLA in healthy donors. The PCR had 60 Vbeta and 13 Jbeta primers. Produced via immunoSEQ multiplex PCR; TCRdb's table is partial and in-frame only. In all, the sample yields fewer than 60,000 clones. Sequenced sample: PBMCs. The receptors shown here come from a woman in her thirties or forties in good health and CMV-seronegative.

This chain joins TRBV18 and TRBJ1-2; D not certain. Trimming removed 3 bases from V and 1 base from J, with 6 bases in between. This CDR3 has 13 residues. CDR1 and CDR2 (germline): KGHSH, LQKENI. CDR3 region: CASSPNSNYGYTF. The CDR3 DNA follows: TGTGCCAGCTCACCCAACAGTAACTATGGCTACACCTTC.

This chain links TRBV19 with TRBJ1-5; no clear D. CDR3 length: 16 amino acids. The ends were cut back, 7 bases at V and 3 bases at J, with 19 bases in the middle. From germline, CDR1 is LNHDA and CDR2 SQIVND (reference sequence). The CDR3 loop reads CASNSPGRAFNQPQHF. Written as DNA, the CDR3 is TGTGCCAGTAACTCTCCAGGCAGAGCCTTCAATCAGCCCCAGCATTTT.

The genes are TRBV19 and TRBJ2-5; 8 bases fit TRBD1. The tail of the sequence fits TRBJ2-7 better, so the J call may be wrong. Germline V gene sequence: CDR1 LNHDA, CDR2 SQIVND (reference sequence). The CDR3 sequence is 13 residues long. The CDR3 reads CASSRDRFYEQYF. In DNA form, the CDR3 reads TGTGCCAGTAGTCGGGACAGGTTCTACGAGCAGTACTTC.

This chain connects TRBV4-3 to TRBJ1-6, with a weak D call TRBD1 (5 bases). The CDR3 spans 18 residues. V shed 0 bases and J shed 8 bases, with 20 bases lying between them. Germline V gene data show CDR1 as LGHNA and CDR2 as YSLEER. CDR3 sequence: CASSQDYPTLQGDSPLHF. CDR3 in DNA: TGCGCCAGCAGCCAAGATTACCCTACCTTGCAGGGTGATTCACCCCTCCACTTT.

The chain carries TRBV19 and TRBJ2-7, with 7 bases matching TRBD2. Looked up from germline, CDR1 is LNHDA and CDR2 is SQIVND (reference sequence). The CDR3 length is 15 residues. Trimming removed 3 bases from V and 1 base from J; junction bases left unmatched: 6. The CDR3 nucleotides are TGTGCCAGTAGTATCCAACTAGCGCAATCCTACGAGCAGTACTTC. Its translation is CASSIQLAQSYEQYF.

This chain links TRBV15 with TRBJ1-6; D gene uncertain. This CDR3 contains 12 residues. Germline CDR1 reads LNHNV; CDR2 reads YYDKDF (reference sequence). Trimming left V 5 bases short and J 8 bases short, with 7 bases between. This chain's CDR3 is CATSGVDSPLHF. The CDR3, as DNA: TGTGCCACCAGCGGAGTCGATTCACCCCTCCACTTT.

This rearrangement joins TRBV9 to TRBJ1-1; the match to TRBD1 covers 10 bases. The junction had 12 bases not matched to a gene; V was cut back by 0 bases and J by 7 bases. Looked up from germline, CDR1 is SGDLS and CDR2 is YYNGEE. This CDR3 contains 17 residues. The CDR3 is CASSVGPSGTGEGEAFF. The DNA of the CDR3 is TGTGCCAGCAGCGTAGGCCCGTCCGGGACAGGGGAAGGTGAAGCTTTCTTT. The entire variable domain, with the rest obtained from reference TRBV9 and TRBJ1-1, is as follows: DSGVTQTPKHLITATGQRVTLRCSPRSGDLSVYWYQQSLDQGLQFLIQYYNGEERAKGNILERFSAQQFPDLHSELNLSSLELGDSALYFCASSVGPSGTGEGEAFFGQGTRLTVV.

J is TRBJ2-5 and V is TRBV28, with 7 bases aligning to TRBD1. Germline CDR1 and CDR2: MDHEN and SYDVKM. The V and J ends lost 2 bases and 2 bases, in that order; junction bases with no gene match: 2. The length of the CDR3 is 14 residues. CDR3 sequence: CASSLGGQQETQYF. CDR3 sequence (DNA): TGTGCCAGCAGTTTAGGGGGACAGCAAGAGACCCAGTACTTC.

The chain couples TRBV11-2 to TRBJ2-1, with 7 nucleotides matching TRBD2. The CDR3 sequence is 13 residues long. Trimming cost V 5 bases and J 2 bases; bases outside gene matches: 0. Per the germline V gene, CDR1 is SGHAT and CDR2 is FQNNGV. The CDR3, as DNA: TGTGCCAGCAGCGGGGGGGCCTACAATGAGCAGTTCTTC. It encodes CASSGGAYNEQFF.

The chain joins TRBV29-1 to TRBJ1-1, with a weak D call TRBD1 (6 bases). The CDR3 has 14 amino acids. Germline assignment: CDR1 SQVTM and CDR2 ANQGSEA. With 4 bases removed from V and 2 bases from J, the gap between germline ends came to 14 bases. The CDR3 loop is CSVGRGAYNTEAFF. CDR3 bases: TGCAGCGTTGGCCGGGGGGCTTATAACACTGAAGCTTTCTTT.

This rearrangement joins TRBV6-1 to TRBJ2-3; 8 bases agree with TRBD2. V dropped 3 bases and J dropped 4; count of bases not matched to a gene: 12. CDR1 and CDR2 from the germline V gene are MNHNS and SASEGT. CDR3 length: 17 amino acids. CDR3 bases: TGTGCCAGCAGTGAGAATCCGGGACTAGGGTCCCCAGATACGCAGTATTTT. Its protein product is CASSENPGLGSPDTQYF.

The chain recombines TRBV4-1 with TRBJ1-1, with TRBD1 as a possible D gene (6 bases). V was clipped by 3 bases and J by 1 base, with 18 bases between them. The CDR3 sequence is 17 residues long. Germline CDR1 reads MGHRA; CDR2 reads YSYEKL. The chain's CDR3 is CASSHGQGGRGNTEAFF. CDR3 in DNA: TGCGCCAGCAGCCATGGGCAAGGGGGTCGCGGGAACACTGAAGCTTTCTTT.

The gene calls are TRBV7-6 and TRBJ2-5, with 7 bases aligning to TRBD2. Germline values: CDR1 SGHVS, CDR2 FNYEAQ. The CDR3 is 16 residues long. The ends lost 1 base at V and 4 bases at J; junction bases unmatched: 9. CDR3 loop: CASSLDEGGEGETQYF. The CDR3 nucleotides read TGTGCCAGCAGCTTAGATGAAGGCGGGGAGGGAGAGACCCAGTACTTC.

The chain carries TRBV18 and TRBJ2-1; a possible D gene is TRBD2 (5 bases). V lost 6 bases, J lost 5 bases, and 17 bases lay in between. CDR1 and CDR2 from the germline V gene are KGHSH and LQKENI. The CDR3 is 15 residues long. CDR3 sequence (DNA): TGTGCCAGCTCCTACGGGGTGGGTTCCGACAATGAGCAGTTCTTC. It yields the protein CASSYGVGSDNEQFF. The whole variable domain, filled in from reference TRBV18 and TRBJ2-1, reads NAGVMQNPRHLVRRRGQEARLRCSPMKGHSHVYWYRQLPEEGLKFMVYLQKENIIDESGMPKERFSAEFPKEGPSILRIQQVVRGDSAAYFCASSYGVGSDNEQFFGPGTRLTVL.

The rearrangement joins TRBV4-3 to TRBJ2-1; 9 bases agree with TRBD2. Germline V CDR1 and CDR2: LGHNA, YSLEER. Unmatched junction bases numbered 3, after V lost 1 base and J lost 5 bases. CDR3 length: 15 residues. CDR3 nucleotide sequence: TGCGCCAGCAGCCAAGGACTAGCGGCAAACAATGAGCAGTTCTTC. It codes for CASSQGLAANNEQFF.

This chain joins TRBV9 and TRBJ2-3; TRBD2 aligns across 13 bases. Germline-derived CDR1 and CDR2 are SGDLS and YYNGEE. With 4 bases clipped from V and 4 bases from J, the junction kept 6 bases outside the gene matches. The CDR3 totals 16 residues. The CDR3 nucleotides read TGTGCCAGCAGCCCACGGACTAGCGGGGGAGCAGATACGCAGTATTTT. Encoded protein: CASSPRTSGGADTQYF.

The V call is TRBV5-1, the J call TRBJ1-2; 9 bases are shared with TRBD1. The CDR3 is made up of 15 amino acids. Germline trimming cut 2 bases from V and 7 bases from J; bases unmatched to any gene: 9. Germline V CDR1 and CDR2: SGHRS, YFSETQ. The CDR3 bases are TGCGCCAGCAGCTTAGGGGAAACAGGGGGCGCTGGCTACACCTTC. Its translation: CASSLGETGGAGYTF.

V is TRBV11-2 and J is TRBJ1-3; perhaps TRBD1 as D (6 bases). Germline CDR1 reads SGHAT; CDR2 reads FQNNGV. Between the trimmed V and J ends, which lost 3 bases and 0 bases, there was a span of 15 bases. The CDR3 covers 17 residues. The CDR3 DNA reads as TGTGCCAGCAGCTTCACCGACACAGGGCTCTCTGGAAACACCATATATTTT. Translated, it gives CASSFTDTGLSGNTIYF.

V usage is TRBV10-3 and J usage is TRBJ2-2, with TRBD2 identical over 10 bases. After removal of 0 bases from V and 7 bases from J, the junction contained 5 bases not matched to a gene. The CDR3 extends over 16 amino acids. Germline lookup yields CDR1 ENHRY and CDR2 SYGVKD. The CDR3 DNA reads TGTGCCATCAGTGAGTCTATAGCGGGAGGAGGCGGGGAGCTGTTTTTT. Protein sequence: CAISESIAGGGGELFF.

The chain links TRBV5-1 to TRBJ2-3, with 12 bases aligning to TRBD2. Germline loops: CDR1 SGHRS, CDR2 YFSETQ. The CDR3 is 15 amino acids. J lost 3 bases, V lost 2 bases, and 1 base had no gene match. The CDR3, as DNA: TGCGCCAGCAGCTTTGGACTAGCGGGGACAGATACGCAGTATTTT. Amino acids: CASSFGLAGTDTQYF. Full variable domain (rest looked up from reference TRBV5-1 and TRBJ2-3): KAGVTQTPRYLIKTRGQQVTLSCSPISGHRSVSWYQQTPGQGLQFLFEYFSETQRNKGNFPGRFSGRQFSNSRSEMNVSTLELGDSALYLCASSFGLAGTDTQYFGPGTRLTVL.

The chain joins TRBV6-5 to TRBJ2-5; no definite D call. CDR3 length: 14 amino acids. Per the germline V gene, CDR1 is MNHEY and CDR2 is SVGAGI. Trimming cost V 0 bases and J 4 bases, with 9 bases left between them. This CDR3 reads CASSYSSNGETQYF. CDR3 in DNA: TGTGCCAGCAGTTACTCAAGTAACGGAGAGACCCAGTACTTC.